The 17 T cell receptor beta chains listed next were all sequenced from one sample in a study of T cell responses to AZD1222 COVID-19 vaccine. Repertoires were generated with immunoSEQ multiplex PCR, while TCRdb's copy carries only in-frame clones and drops some. This table holds tens of thousands of clones, 80% to 90% found once. Sequencing was performed on peripheral blood, taken 28 days after the second AZD1222 dose. These receptors originate from an adult who received the AZD1222 COVID-19 vaccine.

V is TRBV24-1 and J is TRBJ2-7; either TRBD1 or TRBD2 may supply D (5 bases each). V was clipped by 9 bases and J by 2 bases, with 7 bases between them. The CDR3 contains 11 residues. Germline-derived CDR1 and CDR2 are KGHDR and SFDVKD. CDR3 sequence (DNA): TGTGCCACCGGGGGACCCTACGAGCAGTACTTC. This translates into CATGGPYEQYF.

The chain joins TRBV18 to TRBJ1-3; D might be TRBD1 (5 bases). The CDR3 contains 16 residues. CDR1 is KGHSH and CDR2 is LQKENI in the germline V gene. Trimming removed 3 bases at V and 0 bases at J, with 12 bases between. The CDR3 nucleotides are TGTGCCAGCTCACCGCTAGACAGTAGCTCTGGAAACACCATATATTTT. This translates into CASSPLDSSSGNTIYF.

J is TRBJ1-2 and V is TRBV4-3; D possibly corresponds to TRBD1 (6 bases). Germline V CDR1 and CDR2: LGHNA, YSLEER. Trimming stripped 5 bases from V and 2 bases from J, with 18 bases between. The CDR3 extends over 16 amino acids. The CDR3 protein is CASSSQGGTRNYGYTF. The CDR3 bases are TGCGCCAGCAGCTCACAGGGAGGGACACGCAACTATGGCTACACCTTC.

The V gene is TRBV11-2, the J gene TRBJ2-5; no reliable D call. The V and J ends lost 1 base and 0 bases respectively, with 9 bases between them. The CDR3 is 15 residues long. The V gene's germline CDR1 is SGHAT and CDR2 FQNNGV. CDR3 region: CASSLVAVYQETQYF. The CDR3 DNA follows: TGTGCCAGCAGCTTAGTCGCGGTCTACCAAGAGACCCAGTACTTC.

V is TRBV28 and J is TRBJ1-3; tentative D call: TRBD1 (5 bases). Trimming took off 6 bases at V and 7 bases at J, with 16 bases between the two ends. Looked up from germline, CDR1 is MDHEN and CDR2 is SYDVKM. The CDR3 spans 14 residues. CDR3 coding DNA: TGTGCCAGCAGGTTCCAGGGATTGGGGAACACCATATATTTT. It translates to CASRFQGLGNTIYF.

This chain's CDR3 is CASSFTGEGSDTQYF. The CDR3 DNA reads as TGCGCCAGCAGCTTCACAGGGGAGGGCTCAGATACGCAGTATTTT. The J gene is TRBJ2-3, the V gene TRBV5-1; D may correspond to TRBD1 or TRBD2 (7 bases each). CDR1 is SGHRS and CDR2 is YFSETQ in the germline V gene. This CDR3 has 15 residues. Trimming left V 2 bases short and J 4 bases short, with 14 bases between.

This sequence joins TRBV19 and TRBJ2-1; D possibly matches TRBD1 or TRBD2 (5 bases each). CDR3 length: 13 residues. Trimming removed 4 bases from V and 4 bases from J, with 8 bases in between. The germline gives CDR1 LNHDA, CDR2 SQIVND (reference sequence). CDR3 loop: CASSTGPYNEQFF. In DNA, the CDR3 is TGTGCCAGTAGTACGGGGCCTTACAATGAGCAGTTCTTC.

This clone came up once. This chain joins TRBV11-3 and TRBJ2-1; 8 bases are shared with TRBD1. Germline V CDR1 and CDR2: SGHNT, YENEEA. This CDR3 has 14 amino acids. Trimming at V came to 5 bases and at J to 2 bases, leaving 2 bases not matched to a gene. The CDR3 bases are TGTGCCAGCAGCACAGGGGGTGCCTACAATGAGCAGTTCTTC. The encoded protein is CASSTGGAYNEQFF.

J is TRBJ2-1 and V is TRBV5-1; possible D gene TRBD1, 5 bases. The CDR3 runs to 15 residues. The V gene's germline CDR1 is SGHRS and CDR2 YFSETQ. V lost 5 bases to trimming and J lost 0 bases, with 12 bases between them. CDR3 sequence (DNA): TGCGCCAGCAGTTCGACAGCCAGCTCCTACAATGAGCAGTTCTTC. As protein: CASSSTASSYNEQFF.

The chain carries TRBV6-5 and TRBJ2-7; D might be TRBD2 (5 bases). This CDR3 is 15 amino acids long. In germline, CDR1 is MNHEY, CDR2 SVGAGI. V was clipped by 6 bases and J by 4 bases, with 19 bases between them. The CDR3 loop reads CASSPPGSGFYEQYF. CDR3 bases: TGTGCCAGCAGCCCCCCGGGGTCTGGATTTTACGAGCAGTACTTC.

V is TRBV20-1 and J is TRBJ1-1; perhaps TRBD1 as D (5 bases). The V gene lost 5 bases and the J gene lost 1 base, with 5 bases spanning the gap. From germline, CDR1 is DFQATT and CDR2 SNEGSKA (reference sequence). There are 11 residues in the CDR3. CDR3 amino acids: CSAQGNTEAFF. The CDR3 nucleotides read TGCAGTGCTCAGGGGAACACTGAAGCTTTCTTT.

This chain uses TRBV30 with TRBJ2-7; 9 nucleotides line up with TRBD1. Looked up from germline, CDR1 is GTSNPN and CDR2 is SVGIG (reference sequence). V was clipped by 5 bases and J by 6 bases; unmatched bases: 8. This CDR3 has 13 amino acids. The CDR3 protein is CAWGGTGRPEQYF. CDR3 sequence (DNA): TGTGCCTGGGGCGGGACAGGGCGTCCCGAGCAGTACTTC.

The CDR3 loop reads CASSSGGYYGYTF. The DNA for the CDR3 is TGTGCCAGCAGCTCAGGGGGCTACTATGGCTACACCTTC. This sequence joins TRBV7-2 and TRBJ1-2; the match to TRBD1 covers 8 bases. This CDR3 comprises 13 residues. Per the germline V gene, CDR1 is SGHTA and CDR2 is FQGNSA. J gave up 3 bases and V 4 bases, and 1 base lay outside the gene matches.

Here the CDR3 DNA reads TGTGCCAGTAGTAGGAGGACAGGGGGCTACTCCTACGAGCAGTACTTC. Translated: CASSRRTGGYSYEQYF. V is TRBV19 and J is TRBJ2-7, with 11 positions matching TRBD1. Looked up from germline, CDR1 is LNHDA and CDR2 is SQIVND (reference sequence). CDR3 length: 16 amino acids. Losses at the gene ends were 4 bases for V and 0 bases for J; bases not matched to a gene: 5.

V and J are TRBV18 and TRBJ1-1; D might be TRBD1 (6 bases). Germline CDR1 and CDR2: KGHSH and LQKENI. The V end was cut by 2 bases, the J end by 1 base, with 14 bases between. This CDR3 contains 16 residues. The CDR3 DNA follows: TGTGCCAGCTCACCAACAGGGTCCACAAAGAACACTGAAGCTTTCTTT. Amino acid sequence: CASSPTGSTKNTEAFF.

The V gene is TRBV5-1, the J gene TRBJ2-7; D might be TRBD2 (6 bases). The CDR3 sequence is 14 residues long. Between the trimmed V and J ends, which lost 0 bases and 2 bases, there was a span of 9 bases. CDR1 is SGHRS, CDR2 YFSETQ, per germline. The CDR3 spells CASSLVVAAYEQYF. Written as DNA, the CDR3 is TGCGCCAGCAGCTTGGTAGTAGCGGCCTACGAGCAGTACTTC.

The rearrangement links TRBV19 to TRBJ2-2; D is unresolved. The CDR3 is made up of 13 amino acids. The V end was cut by 6 bases, the J end by 4 bases, with 9 bases between. In germline, CDR1 is LNHDA, CDR2 SQIVND (reference sequence). CDR3 region: CASSPPLTGELFF. CDR3 DNA: TGTGCCAGTAGCCCCCCGCTCACCGGGGAGCTGTTTTTT.